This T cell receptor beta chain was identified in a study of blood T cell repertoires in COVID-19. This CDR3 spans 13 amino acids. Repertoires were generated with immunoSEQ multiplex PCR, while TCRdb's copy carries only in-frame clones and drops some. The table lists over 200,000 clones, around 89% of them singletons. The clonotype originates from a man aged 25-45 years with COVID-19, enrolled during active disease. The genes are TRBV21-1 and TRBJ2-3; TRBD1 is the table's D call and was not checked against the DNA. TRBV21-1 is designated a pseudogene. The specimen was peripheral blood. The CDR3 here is CASKDRDTDTQYF. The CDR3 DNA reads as TGTGCCAGCAAGGACAGGGACACAGATACGCAGTATTTT.